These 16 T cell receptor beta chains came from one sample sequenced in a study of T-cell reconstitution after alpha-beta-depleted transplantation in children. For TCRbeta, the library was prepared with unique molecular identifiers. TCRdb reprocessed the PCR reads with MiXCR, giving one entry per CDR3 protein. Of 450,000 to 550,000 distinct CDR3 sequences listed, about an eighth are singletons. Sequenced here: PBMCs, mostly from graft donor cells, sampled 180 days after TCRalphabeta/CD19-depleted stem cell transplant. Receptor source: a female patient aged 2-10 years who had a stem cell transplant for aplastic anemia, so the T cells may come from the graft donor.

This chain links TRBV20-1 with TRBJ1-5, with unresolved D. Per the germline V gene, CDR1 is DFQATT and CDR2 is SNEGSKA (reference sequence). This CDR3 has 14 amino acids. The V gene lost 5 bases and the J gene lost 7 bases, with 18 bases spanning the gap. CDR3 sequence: CSAGDWASRQPQHF. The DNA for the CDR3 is TGCAGTGCTGGTGATTGGGCCAGTAGGCAGCCCCAGCATTTT.

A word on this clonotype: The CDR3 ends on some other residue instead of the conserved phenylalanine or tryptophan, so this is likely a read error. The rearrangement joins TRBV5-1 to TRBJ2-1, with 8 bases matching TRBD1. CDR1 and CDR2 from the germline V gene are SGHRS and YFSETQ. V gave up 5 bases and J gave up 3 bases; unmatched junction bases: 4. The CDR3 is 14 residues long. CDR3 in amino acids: CASRETGDYNEQFL. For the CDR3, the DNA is TGCGCCAGCAGGGAGACAGGGGACTACAATGAGCAGTTCTTG.

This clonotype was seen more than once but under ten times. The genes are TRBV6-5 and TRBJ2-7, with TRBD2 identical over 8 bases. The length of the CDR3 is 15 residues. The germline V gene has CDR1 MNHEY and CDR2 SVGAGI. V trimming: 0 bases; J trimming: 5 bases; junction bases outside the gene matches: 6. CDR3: CASSYSPAGDDEQYF. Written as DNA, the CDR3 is TGTGCCAGCAGTTACTCCCCAGCGGGAGATGACGAGCAGTACTTC.

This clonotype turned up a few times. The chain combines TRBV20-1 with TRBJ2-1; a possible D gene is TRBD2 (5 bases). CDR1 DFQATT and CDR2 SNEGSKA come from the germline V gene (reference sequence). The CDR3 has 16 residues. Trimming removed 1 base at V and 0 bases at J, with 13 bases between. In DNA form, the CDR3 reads TGCAGTGCTAGAGGGGCAGGACTCAGCTCCTACAATGAGCAGTTCTTC. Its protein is CSARGAGLSSYNEQFF.

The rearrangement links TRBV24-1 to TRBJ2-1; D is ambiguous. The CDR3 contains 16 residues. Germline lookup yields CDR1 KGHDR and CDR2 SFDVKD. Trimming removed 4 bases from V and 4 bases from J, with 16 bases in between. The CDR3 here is CATSDPLSIPYNEQFF. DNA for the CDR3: TGTGCCACCAGTGACCCGCTGTCTATCCCTTACAATGAGCAGTTCTTC.

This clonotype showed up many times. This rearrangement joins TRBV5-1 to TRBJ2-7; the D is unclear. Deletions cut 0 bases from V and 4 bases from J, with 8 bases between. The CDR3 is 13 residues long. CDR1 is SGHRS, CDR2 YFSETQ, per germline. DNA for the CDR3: TGCGCCAGCAGCTTGGAGTTAAGGTACGAGCAGTACTTC. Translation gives CASSLELRYEQYF. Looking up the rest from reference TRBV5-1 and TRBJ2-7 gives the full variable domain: KAGVTQTPRYLIKTRGQQVTLSCSPISGHRSVSWYQQTPGQGLQFLFEYFSETQRNKGNFPGRFSGRQFSNSRSEMNVSTLELGDSALYLCASSLELRYEQYFGPGTRLTVT.

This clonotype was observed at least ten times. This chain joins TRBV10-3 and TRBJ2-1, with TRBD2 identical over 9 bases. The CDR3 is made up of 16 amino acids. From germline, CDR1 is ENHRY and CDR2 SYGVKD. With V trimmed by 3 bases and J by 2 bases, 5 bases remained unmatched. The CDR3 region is CAISDFSGSPYNEQFF. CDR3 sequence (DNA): TGTGCCATCAGTGACTTTAGCGGGAGTCCCTACAATGAGCAGTTCTTC.

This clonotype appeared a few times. The CDR3 sequence: CASSPGTSRETQYF. The CDR3 coding sequence is TGTGCCAGCAGCCCCGGGACTAGCCGGGAAACCCAGTACTTC. V usage is TRBV7-2 and J usage is TRBJ2-5, with 9 bases lining up with TRBD2. Germline V lookup: CDR1 SGHTA, CDR2 FQGNSA. The CDR3 is 14 amino acids. The V and J ends lost 5 bases and 8 bases, in that order; junction bases with no gene match: 9.

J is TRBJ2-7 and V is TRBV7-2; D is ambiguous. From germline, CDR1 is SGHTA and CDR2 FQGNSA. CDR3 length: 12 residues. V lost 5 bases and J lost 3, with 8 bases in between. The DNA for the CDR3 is TGTGCCAGCAGCGACGACGGCTACGAGCAGTACTTC. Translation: CASSDDGYEQYF.

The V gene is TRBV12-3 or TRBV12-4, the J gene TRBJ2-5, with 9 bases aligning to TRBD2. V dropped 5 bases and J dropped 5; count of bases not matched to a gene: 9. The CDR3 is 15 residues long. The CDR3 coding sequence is TGTGCCAGCAGTACCGGGACTAGCAGTAGGGAGACCCAGTACTTC. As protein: CASSTGTSSRETQYF.

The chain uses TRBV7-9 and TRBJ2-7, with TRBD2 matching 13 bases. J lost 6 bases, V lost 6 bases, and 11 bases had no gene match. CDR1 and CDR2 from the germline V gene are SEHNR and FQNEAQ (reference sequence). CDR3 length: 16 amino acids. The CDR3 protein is CASRSGLAGEAFEQYF. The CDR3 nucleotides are TGTGCCAGCAGATCCGGACTAGCGGGAGAAGCCTTCGAGCAGTACTTC. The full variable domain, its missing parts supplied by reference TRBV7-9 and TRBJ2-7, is DTGVSQNPRHKITKRGQNVTFRCDPISEHNRLYWYRQTLGQGPEFLTYFQNEAQLEKSRLLSDRFSAERPKGSFSTLEIQRTEQGDSAMYLCASRSGLAGEAFEQYFGPGTRLTVT.

This CDR3 is CASSQASGAGVSYEQYF. The CDR3 nucleotides are TGTGCCAGCAGCCAAGCTTCAGGGGCAGGGGTCTCCTACGAGCAGTACTTC. The J gene is TRBJ2-7, the V gene TRBV6-1; D is perhaps TRBD1 (6 bases). CDR1 is MNHNS, CDR2 SASEGT, per germline. The CDR3 is 17 amino acids. The V and J ends lost 6 bases and 0 bases respectively, with 21 bases between them.

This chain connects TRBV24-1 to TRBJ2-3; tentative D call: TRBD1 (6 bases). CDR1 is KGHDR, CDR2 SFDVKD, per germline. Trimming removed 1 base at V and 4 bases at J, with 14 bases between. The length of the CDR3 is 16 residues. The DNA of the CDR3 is TGTGCCACCAGTGATTTCGCCGGGACACACTCAGATACGCAGTATTTT. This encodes CATSDFAGTHSDTQYF.

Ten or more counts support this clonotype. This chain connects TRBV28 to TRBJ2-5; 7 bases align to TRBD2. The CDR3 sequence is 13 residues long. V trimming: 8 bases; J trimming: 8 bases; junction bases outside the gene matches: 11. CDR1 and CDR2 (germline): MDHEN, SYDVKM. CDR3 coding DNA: TGTGCCAGCTCCCCCGGGACTATAAGAACCCAGTACTTC. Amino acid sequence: CASSPGTIRTQYF. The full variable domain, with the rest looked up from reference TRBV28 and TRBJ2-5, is DVKVTQSSRYLVKRTGEKVFLECVQDMDHENMFWYRQDPGLGLRLIYFSYDVKMKEKGDIPEGYSVSREKKERFSLILESASTNQTSMYLCASSPGTIRTQYFGPGTRLLVL.

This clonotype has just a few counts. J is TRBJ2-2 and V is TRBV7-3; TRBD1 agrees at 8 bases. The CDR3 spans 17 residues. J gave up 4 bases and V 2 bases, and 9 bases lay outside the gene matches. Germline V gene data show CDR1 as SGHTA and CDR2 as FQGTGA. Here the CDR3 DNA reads TGTGCCAGCAGCTTACCCAGACAGGGGCTACTCACCGGGGAGCTGTTTTTT. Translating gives CASSLPRQGLLTGELFF.

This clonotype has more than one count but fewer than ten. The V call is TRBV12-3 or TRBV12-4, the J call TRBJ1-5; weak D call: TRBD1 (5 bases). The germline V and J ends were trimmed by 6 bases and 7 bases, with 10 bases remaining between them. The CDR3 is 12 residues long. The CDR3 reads CASRGGWQPQHF. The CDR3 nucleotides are TGTGCCAGCAGGGGGGGATGGCAGCCCCAGCATTTT.